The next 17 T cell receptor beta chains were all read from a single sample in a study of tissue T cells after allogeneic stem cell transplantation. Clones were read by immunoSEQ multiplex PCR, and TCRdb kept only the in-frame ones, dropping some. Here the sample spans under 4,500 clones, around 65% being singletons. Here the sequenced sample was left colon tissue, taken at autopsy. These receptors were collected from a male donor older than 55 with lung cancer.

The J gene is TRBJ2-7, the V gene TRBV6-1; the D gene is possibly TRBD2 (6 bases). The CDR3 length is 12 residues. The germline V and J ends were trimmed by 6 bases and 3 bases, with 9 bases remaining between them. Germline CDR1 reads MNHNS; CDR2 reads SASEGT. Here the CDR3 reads CASRPGLYEQYF. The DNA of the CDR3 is TGTGCCAGCAGGCCGGGACTCTACGAGCAGTACTTC.

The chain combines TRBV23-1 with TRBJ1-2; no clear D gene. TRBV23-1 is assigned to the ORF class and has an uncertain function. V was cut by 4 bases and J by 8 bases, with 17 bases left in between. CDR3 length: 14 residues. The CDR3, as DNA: TGCGCCAGCAGTCTCCAAGATGCATCTGGAGGCTACACCTTC. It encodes CASSLQDASGGYTF.

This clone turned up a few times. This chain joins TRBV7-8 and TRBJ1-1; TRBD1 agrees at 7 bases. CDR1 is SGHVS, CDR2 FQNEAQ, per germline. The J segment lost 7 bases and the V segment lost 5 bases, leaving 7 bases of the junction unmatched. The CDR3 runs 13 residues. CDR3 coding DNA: TGTGCCAGCAGCCTTGGACAGGTGAATGAAGCTTTCTTT. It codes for CASSLGQVNEAFF.

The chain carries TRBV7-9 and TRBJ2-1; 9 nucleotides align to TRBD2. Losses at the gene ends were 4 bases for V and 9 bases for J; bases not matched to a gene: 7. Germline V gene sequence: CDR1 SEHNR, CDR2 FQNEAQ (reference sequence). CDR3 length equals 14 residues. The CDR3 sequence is CASSSSGRSSEQFF. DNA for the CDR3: TGTGCCAGCAGCTCGAGCGGGAGGAGTAGTGAGCAGTTCTTC.

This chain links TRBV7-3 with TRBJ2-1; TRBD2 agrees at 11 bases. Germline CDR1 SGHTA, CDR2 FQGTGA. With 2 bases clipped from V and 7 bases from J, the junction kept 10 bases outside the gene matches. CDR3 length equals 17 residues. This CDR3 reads CASSLRGPTSGKNEQFF. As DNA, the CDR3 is TGTGCCAGCAGCTTACGGGGGCCGACTAGCGGGAAGAATGAGCAGTTCTTC.

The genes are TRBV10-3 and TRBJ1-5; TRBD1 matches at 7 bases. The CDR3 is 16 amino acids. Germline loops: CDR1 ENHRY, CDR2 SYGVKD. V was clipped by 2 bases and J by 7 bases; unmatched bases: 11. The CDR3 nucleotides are TGTGCCATCAGTGAGACTAAACAGGGGAATTACCAGCCCCAGCATTTT. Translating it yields CAISETKQGNYQPQHF.

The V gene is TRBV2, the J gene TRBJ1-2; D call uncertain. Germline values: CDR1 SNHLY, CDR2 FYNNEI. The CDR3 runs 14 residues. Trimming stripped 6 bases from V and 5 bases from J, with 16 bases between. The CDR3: CASRDGRGSYGYTF. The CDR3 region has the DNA TGTGCCAGCAGGGACGGTCGTGGTAGTTATGGCTACACCTTC.

DNA for the CDR3: TGTGCCACCAGCAGAGGAAGCCCCCTGCAAGAGACCCAGTACTTC. Protein sequence: CATSRGSPLQETQYF. The genes are TRBV15 and TRBJ2-5, with no clear D. Trimming pared 1 base from V and 2 bases from J, leaving 11 bases between. The length of the CDR3 is 15 residues. Per germline, CDR1 LNHNV and CDR2 YYDKDF (reference sequence).

This chain's CDR3 is CASSENWSGTEAFF. The CDR3 nucleotides are TGTGCCAGCAGCGAAAATTGGAGCGGTACTGAAGCTTTCTTT. The V gene is TRBV7-9, the J gene TRBJ1-1; no reliable D call. The CDR3 sequence is 14 residues long. Between the trimmed V and J ends, which lost 5 bases and 5 bases, there was a span of 15 bases. The germline V gene encodes CDR1 SEHNR and CDR2 FQNEAQ (reference sequence).

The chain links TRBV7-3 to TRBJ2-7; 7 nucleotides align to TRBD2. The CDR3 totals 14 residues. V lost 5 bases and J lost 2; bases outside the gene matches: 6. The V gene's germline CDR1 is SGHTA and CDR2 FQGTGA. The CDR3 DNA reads TGTGCCAGCAGCCCATCCGGGACTACCTACGAGCAGTACTTC. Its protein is CASSPSGTTYEQYF.

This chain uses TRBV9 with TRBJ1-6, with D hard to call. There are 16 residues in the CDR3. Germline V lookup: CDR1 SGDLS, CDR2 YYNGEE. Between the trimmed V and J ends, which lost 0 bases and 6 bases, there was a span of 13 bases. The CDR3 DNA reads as TGTGCCAGCAGCGTAGGTCCCCATTTGGGTAATTCACCCCTCCACTTT. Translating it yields CASSVGPHLGNSPLHF.

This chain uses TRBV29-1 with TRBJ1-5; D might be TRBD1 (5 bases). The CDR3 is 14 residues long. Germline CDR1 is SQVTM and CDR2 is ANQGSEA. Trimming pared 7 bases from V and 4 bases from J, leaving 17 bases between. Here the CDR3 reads CSALGDGLNQPQHF. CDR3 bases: TGCAGCGCTTTAGGGGATGGGTTGAATCAGCCCCAGCATTTT.

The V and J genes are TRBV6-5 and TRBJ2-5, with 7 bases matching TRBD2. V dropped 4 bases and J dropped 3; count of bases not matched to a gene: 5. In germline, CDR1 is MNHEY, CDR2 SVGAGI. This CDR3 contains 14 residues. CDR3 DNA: TGTGCCAGCAGTTCGCAGCGGGGTAAAGAGACCCAGTACTTC. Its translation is CASSSQRGKETQYF.

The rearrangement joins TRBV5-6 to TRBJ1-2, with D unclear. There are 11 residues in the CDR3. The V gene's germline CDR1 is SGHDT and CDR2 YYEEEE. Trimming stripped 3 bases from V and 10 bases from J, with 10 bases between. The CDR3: CASSSRSIYTF. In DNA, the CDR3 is TGTGCCAGCAGCTCCCGTAGTATCTACACCTTC.

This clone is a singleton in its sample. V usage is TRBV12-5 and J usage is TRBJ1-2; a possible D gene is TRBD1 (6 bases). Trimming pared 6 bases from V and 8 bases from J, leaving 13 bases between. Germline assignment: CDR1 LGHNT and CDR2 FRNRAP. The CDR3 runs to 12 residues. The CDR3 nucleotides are TGTGCTAGTGGGGAAACAGGGCAGGGCTACACCTTC. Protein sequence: CASGETGQGYTF.

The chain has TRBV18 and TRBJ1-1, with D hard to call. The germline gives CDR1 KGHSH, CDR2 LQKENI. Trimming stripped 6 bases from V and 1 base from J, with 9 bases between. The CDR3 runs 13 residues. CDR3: CASSGRPNTEAFF. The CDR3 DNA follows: TGTGCCAGCTCGGGTAGACCGAACACTGAAGCTTTCTTT.

In DNA, the CDR3 is TGTGCCAGCAGCTTACGGACAGGGGGACTTCAGCCCCAGCATTTT. Its translation is CASSLRTGGLQPQHF. The rearrangement uses TRBV7-2 and TRBJ1-5; TRBD1 matches at 10 bases. Trimming at V came to 2 bases and at J to 6 bases, leaving 4 bases not matched to a gene. The CDR3 runs to 15 residues. Germline CDR1 SGHTA, CDR2 FQGNSA.